These 29 T cell receptor beta chains share one sample of origin, sequenced in a study of T cells after yellow fever vaccination. TCRdb used MiXCR to reprocess the 5' RACE reads, holding one entry per CDR3 protein. This table holds about 130,000 distinct CDR3 sequences, 6.5% to 8% found once. This specimen was CD4+ T cells sorted from PBMCs, taken about 10 days after the first yellow fever vaccination. The receptors shown here come from a man younger than 35 who received the YFV17D yellow fever vaccine.

This clonotype has at least ten counts. The chain links TRBV7-2 to TRBJ2-1; no firm D call. CDR3 length equals 13 residues. Germline V gene data show CDR1 as SGHTA and CDR2 as FQGNSA. The V end was cut by 1 base, the J end by 10 bases, with 11 bases between. CDR3 sequence (DNA): TGTGCCAGCAGCTTAGAAACTGGCCCCGAGCAGTTCTTC. This codes for CASSLETGPEQFF.

The table lists this clonotype with many counts. CDR3 in DNA: TGCAGTGCTTCTTCGGTGGACAGGAGGTTACGAGATACGCAGTATTTT. Translated, it gives CSASSVDRRLRDTQYF. This rearrangement joins TRBV20-1 to TRBJ2-3, with TRBD1 matching over 7 bases. This CDR3 has 16 residues. Germline V gene sequence: CDR1 DFQATT, CDR2 SNEGSKA (reference sequence). V shed 5 bases, J shed 5 bases, and the junction held 16 bases outside the gene matches.

This clonotype was recorded many times. J is TRBJ2-1 and V is TRBV27, with D tentatively TRBD2 (7 bases). This CDR3 is built from 14 residues. The germline V gene has CDR1 MNHEY and CDR2 SMNVEV (reference sequence). The germline V and J ends were trimmed by 3 bases and 6 bases, with 12 bases remaining between them. Here the CDR3 DNA reads TGTGCCAGCAGTTTCGCGGGGGCGACCAATGAGCAGTTCTTC. This gives the protein CASSFAGATNEQFF.

The chain is built from TRBV19 and TRBJ2-3; D possibly corresponds to TRBD1 (6 bases). The CDR3 totals 12 residues. CDR1 and CDR2 from the germline V gene are LNHDA and SQIVND (reference sequence). V was shortened by 3 bases and J by 7 bases, with 8 bases between the two germline ends. The chain's CDR3 is CASSIQGHTQYF. The CDR3 DNA follows: TGTGCCAGTAGTATTCAGGGGCATACGCAGTATTTT.

This clonotype was recorded at least ten times. This chain connects TRBV20-1 to TRBJ1-6, with D perhaps matching TRBD1 (6 bases). CDR3 length: 16 amino acids. The V gene's germline CDR1 is DFQATT and CDR2 SNEGSKA (reference sequence). V was clipped by 0 bases and J by 7 bases, with 16 bases between them. The CDR3 is CSARDAGNRVNSPLHF. For the CDR3, the DNA is TGCAGTGCTAGAGATGCCGGGAACAGGGTAAATTCACCCCTCCACTTT.

In its sample, this clonotype was seen many times. The CDR3, as DNA: TGCGCCAGCAGCGAGACAGGGCAGACTGAAGCTTTCTTT. Protein: CASSETGQTEAFF. The chain carries TRBV5-1 and TRBJ1-1; 7 positions match TRBD1. CDR1 is SGHRS, CDR2 YFSETQ, per germline. With V trimmed by 4 bases and J by 5 bases, 5 bases remained unmatched. The CDR3 is 13 residues long.

The V and J genes are TRBV5-8 and TRBJ2-1; 9 bases align to TRBD2. The length of the CDR3 is 12 residues. Per the germline V gene, CDR1 is SGHTS and CDR2 is YDEGEE. J lost 10 bases, V lost 5 bases, and 4 bases had no gene match. CDR3 residues: CASRAGGWEQFF. Here the CDR3 DNA reads TGTGCCAGCAGAGCGGGGGGCTGGGAGCAGTTCTTC.

This clonotype was seen more than once but under ten times. CDR3 sequence: CATSDPGTQETQYF. The CDR3 nucleotides read TGTGCCACCAGTGACCCCGGGACACAAGAGACCCAGTACTTC. This chain links TRBV24-1 with TRBJ2-5; possibly TRBD1 for D (6 bases). V lost 4 bases and J 2 bases, leaving 10 bases between the germline ends. Germline CDR1 KGHDR, CDR2 SFDVKD. This CDR3 comprises 14 residues.

This clonotype was observed a handful of times. J is TRBJ1-6 and V is TRBV9, with D possibly TRBD1 on 6 matching bases. Germline CDR1 is SGDLS and CDR2 is YYNGEE. Between the trimmed V and J ends, which lost 4 bases and 7 bases, there was a span of 12 bases. The CDR3 has 14 amino acids. CDR3 DNA: TGTGCCAGCAGCTGGGACATACTCAATTCACCCCTCCACTTT. Amino acid sequence: CASSWDILNSPLHF. The full variable domain, completed using reference TRBV9 and TRBJ1-6, is DSGVTQTPKHLITATGQRVTLRCSPRSGDLSVYWYQQSLDQGLQFLIQYYNGEERAKGNILERFSAQQFPDLHSELNLSSLELGDSALYFCASSWDILNSPLHFGNGTRLTVT.

At least ten counts were recorded for this clonotype. The gene calls are TRBV11-1 and TRBJ2-1; 7 positions agree with TRBD2. Germline CDR1 and CDR2: SGHAT and FQDESV (reference sequence). This CDR3 is 15 amino acids long. Trimming removed 4 bases from V and 10 bases from J; junction bases left unmatched: 13. The CDR3 sequence: CASSSSRGDIWEQFF. In nucleotides, the CDR3 is TGTGCCAGCAGCTCGAGCCGGGGGGATATTTGGGAGCAGTTCTTC.

Many counts were recorded for this clonotype. This chain links TRBV5-5 with TRBJ2-5; TRBD2 matches at 14 bases. CDR1 is SGHKS, CDR2 YYEKEE, per germline (reference sequence). The CDR3 extends over 17 amino acids. V lost 4 bases, J lost 4 bases, and 9 bases stayed unmatched. CDR3 sequence: CASSLWTSGGSRETQYF. CDR3 DNA sequence: TGTGCCAGCAGCCTCTGGACTAGCGGGGGGTCCCGAGAGACCCAGTACTTC.

This clonotype came up many times. The chain is built from TRBV7-3 and TRBJ2-3; 13 nucleotides agree with TRBD2. Germline CDR1 and CDR2: SGHTA and FQGTGA. V gave up 4 bases and J gave up 6 bases; unmatched junction bases: 4. The CDR3 has 15 residues. CDR3 coding DNA: TGTGCCAGCAGCTCGACTAGCGGGGGGTTTGATACGCAGTATTTT. This encodes CASSSTSGGFDTQYF.

As to this clonotype: A much larger clonotype is one base distant, so this may be a read error. The chain combines TRBV7-2 with TRBJ2-3; D is ambiguous. This CDR3 spans 14 amino acids. Germline V lookup: CDR1 SGHTA, CDR2 FQGNSA. The CDR3 nucleotides read TGTGCCAGCAGCTTAGAGACCGCGGCAGATACGAAGTATTTT. It is translated as CASSLETAADTKYF.

This clonotype was counted between two and nine times. CDR3 sequence reads: CASSSEAGLNTGELFF. The CDR3 coding sequence is TGCGCCAGCAGCTCGGAAGCGGGCCTGAACACCGGGGAGCTGTTTTTT. J is TRBJ2-2 and V is TRBV5-1; the D gene is possibly TRBD2 (6 bases). With 3 bases removed from V and 1 base from J, the gap between germline ends came to 13 bases. This CDR3 is built from 16 residues. CDR1 and CDR2 from the germline V gene are SGHRS and YFSETQ.

Concerning this clonotype: A much more abundant neighbour one base away suggests this may be a read error. The rearrangement links TRBV4-3 to TRBJ2-7; 9 bases are a match to TRBD2. Germline V gives CDR1 LGHNA, CDR2 YSLEER. V lost 0 bases, J lost 4 bases, and 4 bases stayed unmatched. The CDR3 length is 15 residues. The CDR3 loop reads CASSQDVAGVYEQYF. The CDR3 DNA reads TGCGCCAGCAGCCAAGATGTAGCGGGGGTTTACGAGCAGTACTTC.

This clonotype came up many times. V and J are TRBV5-1 and TRBJ2-2; 13 bases align to TRBD2. Losses at the gene ends were 0 bases for V and 0 bases for J; bases not matched to a gene: 5. Germline V lookup: CDR1 SGHRS, CDR2 YFSETQ. The CDR3 has 19 residues. CDR3 sequence (DNA): TGCGCCAGCAGCTTGGCAGGACTAGCGGGAGACGCGAACACCGGGGAGCTGTTTTTT. It is translated as CASSLAGLAGDANTGELFF.

This clonotype was detected many times. The chain is built from TRBV4-1 and TRBJ1-6, with TRBD1 matching over 8 bases. Trimming removed 3 bases from V and 8 bases from J; junction bases left unmatched: 9. The V gene's germline CDR1 is MGHRA and CDR2 YSYEKL. There are 16 residues in the CDR3. This CDR3 is CASSHRRDRSYSPLHF. As DNA, the CDR3 is TGCGCCAGCAGCCATCGCCGGGACAGGAGTTATTCACCCCTCCACTTT.

The chain employs TRBV7-2 and TRBJ2-3; D is possibly TRBD2 (6 bases). V lost 5 bases and J lost 1, with 13 bases in between. CDR3 length: 15 residues. Germline values: CDR1 SGHTA, CDR2 FQGNSA. The DNA for the CDR3 is TGTGCCAGCAGCCCCCGGCCGGGGGGCACAGATACGCAGTATTTT. Translated: CASSPRPGGTDTQYF.

The chain uses TRBV5-1 and TRBJ1-6; 9 bases align to TRBD1. This CDR3 has 17 amino acids. Per the germline V gene, CDR1 is SGHRS and CDR2 is YFSETQ. V was pared by 4 bases and J by 7 bases, with 12 bases of the junction left unmatched. The DNA of the CDR3 is TGCGCCAGCAGCCTGGGTGAACCGGGACAGGGAAATTCACCCCTCCACTTT. Encoded protein: CASSLGEPGQGNSPLHF.

There are many counts of this clonotype. V is TRBV27 and J is TRBJ2-3, with 9 bases that match TRBD1. Trimming at V came to 5 bases and at J to 7 bases, leaving 13 bases not matched to a gene. CDR1 MNHEY and CDR2 SMNVEV come from the germline V gene (reference sequence). The CDR3 has 16 amino acids. CDR3 DNA sequence: TGTGCCAGCAGTAAAGCGGGACAGGGACGTCAATATACGCAGTATTTT. Its translation: CASSKAGQGRQYTQYF.

This clonotype was seen at least ten times. This chain connects TRBV10-3 to TRBJ1-1; 7 bases match TRBD1. The CDR3 totals 15 residues. Trimming removed 0 bases from V and 7 bases from J; junction bases left unmatched: 8. Germline loops: CDR1 ENHRY, CDR2 SYGVKD. CDR3 nucleotide sequence: TGTGCCATCAGTGAGTCTAAGATCAGGGGGGGTGAAGCTTTCTTT. This codes for CAISESKIRGGEAFF.

This clonotype was seen repeatedly, ten times or more. The CDR3 reads CASSSLARGGRPKAGFF. In nucleotides, the CDR3 is TGTGCCAGCAGTTCATTGGCCCGTGGGGGCCGGCCTAAAGCGGGGTTCTTC. The chain employs TRBV7-9 and TRBJ2-1; D is possibly TRBD1 or TRBD2 (6 bases each). From germline, CDR1 is SEHNR and CDR2 FQNEAQ (reference sequence). V was pared by 6 bases and J by 15 bases, with 33 bases between. The CDR3 length is 17 residues.

This clonotype was detected ten times or more. One end of the junction varies from germline; a read error may be responsible. V gene TRBV5-1 combines with J gene TRBJ1-1; no reliable D call. This CDR3 has 13 residues. CDR1 SGHRS and CDR2 YFSETQ come from the germline V gene. The CDR3 protein is CASKGTGHTEAFF. The DNA of the CDR3 is TGCGCCAGCAAGGGTACCGGGCACACCGAAGCTTTCTTT. Full variable domain (missing parts from reference TRBV5-1 and TRBJ1-1): KAGVTQTPRYLIKTRGQQVTLSCSPISGHRSVSWYQQTPGQGLQFLFEYFSETQRNKGNFPGRFSGRQFSNSRSEMNVSTLELGDSALYLCASKGTGHTEAFFGQGTRLTVV.

This clonotype was detected a few times. CDR3 region: CASSLLKVAGDYNEQFF. DNA for the CDR3: TGCGCCAGCAGCTTGTTAAAGGTGGCAGGGGACTACAATGAGCAGTTCTTC. The chain uses TRBV5-1 and TRBJ2-1; weak D call: TRBD1 (6 bases). Deletions cut 1 base from V and 3 bases from J, with 17 bases between. Per germline, CDR1 SGHRS and CDR2 YFSETQ. The CDR3 loop spans 17 amino acids.

This clonotype was found many times. This chain connects TRBV28 to TRBJ1-5; D might be TRBD1 (6 bases). The CDR3 loop spans 14 amino acids. Trimming pared 6 bases from V and 11 bases from J, leaving 20 bases between. Germline CDR1 and CDR2: MDHEN and SYDVKM. The CDR3: CASSLRQAEGAQHF. CDR3 coding DNA: TGTGCCAGCAGCCTTAGACAGGCCGAAGGGGCCCAGCATTTT. The full variable domain, rest sourced from reference TRBV28 and TRBJ1-5, is DVKVTQSSRYLVKRTGEKVFLECVQDMDHENMFWYRQDPGLGLRLIYFSYDVKMKEKGDIPEGYSVSREKKERFSLILESASTNQTSMYLCASSLRQAEGAQHFGDGTRLSIL.

At least ten counts were recorded for this clonotype. V and J are TRBV12-3 or TRBV12-4 and TRBJ1-6; D remains unclear. The CDR3 has 12 residues. Between the trimmed V and J ends, which lost 3 bases and 12 bases, there was a span of 9 bases. Here the CDR3 reads CASSFVTVPLHF. CDR3 sequence (DNA): TGTGCCAGCAGTTTTGTAACAGTACCCCTCCACTTT.

The gene calls are TRBV7-2 and TRBJ2-3; D not certain. This CDR3 spans 13 amino acids. V gave up 8 bases and J gave up 4 bases, with 13 bases separating them. CDR1 SGHTA and CDR2 FQGNSA come from the germline V gene. The CDR3 region has the DNA TGTGCCAGCCGCCCCAGTTGGGCAGATACGCAGTATTTT. It codes for CASRPSWADTQYF.

This clonotype has a count of ten or more. J is TRBJ1-5 and V is TRBV7-2, with TRBD1 matching over 10 bases. The CDR3 spans 16 residues. Losses at the gene ends were 1 base for V and 6 bases for J; bases not matched to a gene: 6. Looked up from germline, CDR1 is SGHTA and CDR2 is FQGNSA. CDR3 in amino acids: CASSLVGTGVFQPQHF. The CDR3 bases are TGTGCCAGCAGCTTAGTTGGGACAGGGGTGTTTCAGCCCCAGCATTTT.

The table lists this clonotype with many counts. In nucleotides, the CDR3 is TGTGCCATCAGTGGGAGGGCGCCGAGCACTGAAGCTTTCTTT. It is translated as CAISGRAPSTEAFF. V is TRBV10-3 and J is TRBJ1-1; the D is unclear. The ends were cut back, 4 bases at V and 4 bases at J, with 13 bases in the middle. The germline gives CDR1 ENHRY, CDR2 SYGVKD. The CDR3 is made up of 14 amino acids.